This T cell receptor beta chain stems from a study of blood T cell repertoires in COVID-19. Looking at the study overall: Sources were T cells, B-cell-depleted T cells, or PBMCs; the material itself was cDNA or gDNA.

The CDR3 length is 16 residues. Trimming shortened V by 4 bases and J by 0 bases, and 10 bases separated the two germline ends. The germline V gene encodes CDR1 MNHNS and CDR2 SASEGT. Enrolled during active infection, Seattle patients were then followed longitudinally. In the source study's methods: Estimation of nucleated cell counts relied on the amplification of reference gene primers. The assay was immunoSEQ multiplex PCR, and TCRdb's table has in-frame clones only and misses some. The V and J calls and the clone size are those of that table, but D and trimming were determined from the DNA. The sample yields hundreds of thousands of clones, over 75% seen once.

This sequence joins TRBV6-1 and TRBJ2-6, with D perhaps matching TRBD1 (6 bases). Sample: peripheral blood. This clonotype originated in a man aged 45-65 years with COVID-19, enrolled during active disease. CDR3 region: CASSVSGVSGANVLTF. DNA of the CDR3: TGTGCCAGCAGTGTTTCAGGGGTCTCTGGGGCCAACGTCCTGACTTTC.